This T cell receptor beta chain was identified in a study of T-cell reconstitution after alpha-beta-depleted transplantation in children. As concerns this clonotype: Possible read error: a much larger clone is one base away. Lacking the conserved final phenylalanine or tryptophan, this CDR3 likely reflects a read error.

CDR1 and CDR2 (germline): SNHLY, FYNNEI. The V gene end was trimmed by 5 bases and the J gene end by 7 bases; junction bases not matched to a gene: 6. The CDR3 has 14 amino acids. This sample's TCRbeta library carried unique molecular identifier barcodes. Each CDR3 protein is one row after TCRdb ran MiXCR on the PCR reads. The profile shows roughly 17,000 distinct CDR3 sequences, around an eighth of them singletons. The sample here was PBMCs, mostly from graft donor cells, taken 180 days after TCRalphabeta/CD19-depleted stem cell transplant. This clonotype originated in a boy under two years old who had a stem cell transplant for Wiskott-Aldrich syndrome, so the T cells may come from the graft donor. The rearrangement links TRBV2 to TRBJ1-5, with TRBD1 matching 9 bases. In DNA, the CDR3 is TGTGCCAGCAGTTCGGGACAGGGTGGCCAGCCCCAGCATTTA. Protein: CASSSGQGGQPQHL.